This record concerns one TCR beta chain sequence. Its antigen remains unknown. CDR1 and CDR2 from the germline V gene are LNHDA and SQIVND (reference sequence). Trimming took 5 bases from V and 4 from J; bases not matched to a gene: 15. The CDR3 loop spans 17 amino acids. The record originates from a study of CD4+ T cells in melanoma. General study points: CD8+ T cell, macrophage and B cell function reportedly correlated with neoantigen-specific CD4+ T cells. Neoantigen-specific CD4+ T cells in melanoma reportedly had diverse differentiation states.

TCRdb's table, derived via immunoSEQ multiplex PCR, lists solely in-frame clones and lacks some. The data contain around 130,000 clones, about nine tenths of them singletons. The V call is TRBV19, the J call TRBJ2-5; 8 bases are a match to TRBD2. The TCR was taken from a human donor with melanoma. The CDR3 loop reads CASSSPPTGGPRETQYF. In DNA form, the CDR3 reads TGTGCCAGTAGTTCCCCCCCCACGGGGGGGCCGCGAGAGACCCAGTACTTC.